The following is a T cell receptor (beta chain) sequence with its context. Its antigen is as yet unknown. Generated by immunoSEQ multiplex PCR, the TCRdb table keeps only in-frame clones and is missing some. The table lists approximately 7,400 clones, about three fifths of them singletons, with about 3% in the top ten. The data are from a study of coeliac disease. Study-level background: Disease groups: newly diagnosed active, refractory type I, gluten-free-diet controlled. Study-level results: Cross-contamination between intraepithelial and lamina propria cells was possible. TRB repertoires were largely private, with most amino acid sequences found in only one sample.

The sequencing input was lamina propria lymphocytes from the gut. The receptor was isolated from a woman in her sixties or seventies with active celiac disease.

DNA for the CDR3: TGTGCCAGCAGCTTTACGGCTAGCGGAGAGACCCAGTACTTC. This encodes CASSFTASGETQYF. The chain combines TRBV7-2 with TRBJ2-5; the match to TRBD2 covers 7 bases. The germline V gene encodes CDR1 SGHTA and CDR2 FQGNSA. V shed 3 bases, J shed 4 bases, and the junction held 5 bases outside the gene matches. The CDR3 totals 14 residues.